The entry that follows covers one T cell receptor beta chain sequence. What this receptor recognizes is not known. Per-base qualities were not stored, and no clone one base away is much larger. The CDR3 regions of human TCRbeta chains were analyzed by immunosequencing. Turning to the authors' computational methods: Repertoire TCRs were checked for matches against a reference library of SARS-CoV-2-specific TCRs that had been generated using the MIRA antigen-specificity platform. Breadth was defined as the fraction of unique TCRs that were SARS-CoV-2-associated. Depth was defined as the fraction of total T cells that were SARS-CoV-2-associated. Each spike-specific TCR was assigned to its reactive spike region and to a CD4 or CD8 class using the MIRA data. Log10-transformed breadth and depth values were compared by one-way ANOVA with Sidak's multiple comparisons tests. The clones in this table, taken by TCRdb from immuneACCESS, are in-frame only. Not every clone is retained; where verified, under half of the shortfall comes from an unresolved V gene, and the cause of the rest is unknown. The V and J calls and the clone size are those of that table, but D and trimming were determined from the DNA. The sample table lists roughly 130,000 clones, roughly 90% of them with a count of one. Over 2.5% of the sample belongs to the ten largest clones.

This sample is part of a study of T cell responses to AZD1222 COVID-19 vaccine (dated by TCRdb to about 2021). About the study as a whole: Because spike-specific TCR depth and breadth did not differ between the two schedules, AZD1222 recipients who got a second dose at roughly 4 weeks were pooled with those who got a second dose at roughly 12 weeks. Enrollment into the trials was organized by age into subgroups of 18-55, 56-69 and 70-plus years, and those subgroups contained approximately 160, 26 and 62 TCR-sequenced participants, respectively. TCR sequencing was performed for about 250 trial participants, of whom around 210 were given two doses of AZD1222 and around 25 were given two doses of MenACWY control vaccine. The research as a whole found: Only 5 to 7 AZD1222 recipients were SARS-CoV-2 seropositive at baseline, limiting conclusions about previously exposed vaccinees. The whole spike protein was spanned by vaccine-associated CD4 TCRs, and dominant responses were seen in regions 160-218 and 743-854. The 56-69-year group was small, and its depth increase did not reach significance, likely because of low power. Because no day 14 peak-response samples were available, repertoires were characterized only after the peak T cell response. Participants were mostly white British and included more females than males, and it was suggested by the authors that clonal diversity may have been underestimated. Nearly half of unique spike-specific TCRs reportedly recognized epitopes outside regions mutated in the B.1.351 and B.1.1.7 variants. After two AZD1222 doses, both the breadth and the depth of spike-specific TCRs were significantly higher than at day 0 and than in MenACWY recipients.

Taken from cysteine to phenylalanine, the CDR3 has 13 residues. Just CDR3 DNA is preserved here, 39 bases in frame from base 1. V is cut by 4 bases and J by 7 bases, and the space between the germline ends is 13 bases. The germline V gene encodes CDR1 SNHLY and CDR2 FYNNEI. Interpreted using the paper, the time point label stands for: baseline before first vaccination. Samples from vaccinated people were obtained from the UK trials COV001 and COV002, which included a single-blind randomized controlled phase 2/3 trial of AZD1222 (ChAdOx1 nCoV-19) in healthy adults. For TCRbeta chain sequencing, PBMC samples were collected from trial participants at day 0 and at day 28 after the second dose.

This sample comprised peripheral blood, obtained on day 0 of AZD1222 vaccination. This clonotype was sampled from an adult in good health. The receptor chain draws on TRBV2 and TRBJ2-5, and perhaps TRBD1 as D gene, on 5 matching bases. The nucleotide sequence reads TGTGCCAGCAGTGTGGGGCCGCGCGGGACCCAGTACTTC. Its coded protein is CASSVGPRGTQYF.